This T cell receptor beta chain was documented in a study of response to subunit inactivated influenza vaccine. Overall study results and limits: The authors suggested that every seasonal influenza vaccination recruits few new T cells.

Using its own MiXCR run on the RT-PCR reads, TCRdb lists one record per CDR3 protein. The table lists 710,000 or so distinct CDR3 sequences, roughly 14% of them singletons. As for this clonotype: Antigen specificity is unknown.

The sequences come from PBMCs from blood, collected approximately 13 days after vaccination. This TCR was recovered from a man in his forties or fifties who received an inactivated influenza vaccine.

The CDR3 loop reads CASSKVRGGGLDTQYF. CDR3 nucleotides: TGTGCCAGCAGCAAGGTCCGTGGAGGGGGCCTGGATACGCAGTATTTT. The rearrangement links TRBV21-1 to TRBJ2-3; the table assigns TRBD1, which was not confirmed against the DNA. TRBV21-1 has pseudogene status. The CDR3 is 16 amino acids.